This is a list of T cell receptor beta chains from one sample in a study of T-cell reconstitution after alpha-beta-depleted transplantation in children. TCRdb fed the PCR reads into MiXCR, producing one record per CDR3 protein. The sample records around 380,000 distinct CDR3 sequences, approximately 11% being singletons. Here the sequenced sample was PBMCs from the stem cell graft donor, taken from the stem cell graft. The receptors were sampled from a human donor who donated a stem cell graft to a child with acute myeloid leukemia. Both conserved end residues are trimmed from each CDR3. The order of the fields is J gene, V gene, CDR3 protein.

TRBJ2-1 TRBV4-2 ASSQEHTTYNEQF
TRBJ2-7 TRBV12-3/TRBV12-4 ASGSRYEQY
TRBJ2-5 TRBV11-2 ASSRWTGPQETQY
TRBJ1-4 TRBV4-3 ASSRRGGGASFEKLF
TRBJ2-5 TRBV7-2 ASSLAQIQETQY
TRBJ2-7 TRBV25-1 ASTGRDSYEQY
TRBJ2-7 TRBV2 ASKIAGGSYEQY
TRBJ2-7 TRBV6-6 ASTGSSYEQY
TRBJ2-3 TRBV29-1 SGTSGGAVTDTQY
TRBJ1-5 TRBV20-1 CARDPGDLTNQPQH
TRBJ2-5 TRBV3-1 ASSQVASGVEETQY
TRBJ2-5 TRBV29-1 SVEMTAQETQY
TRBJ1-4 TRBV12-3/TRBV12-4 ASSSTETNEKLF
TRBJ1-1 TRBV27 ASSPAGVTEAF
TRBJ1-4 TRBV5-1 ASSPRWTGNEKLF
TRBJ2-7 TRBV6-1 ATSQGITYEQY
TRBJ1-2 TRBV5-1 ATSFGSNYGYT
TRBJ2-2 TRBV20-1 SARPGGGTGELF
TRBJ2-1 TRBV6-1 ASSEWGGALNEQF
TRBJ2-3 TRBV5-1 ASSLAEDSGRL
TRBJ1-5 TRBV19 ASSIVDGRTPSNQPQH
TRBJ2-3 TRBV5-4 ASSLQGATDTQY
TRBJ2-7 TRBV5-1 ASSSGRAREQY
TRBJ2-1 TRBV20-1 SVEGQGVNNEQF